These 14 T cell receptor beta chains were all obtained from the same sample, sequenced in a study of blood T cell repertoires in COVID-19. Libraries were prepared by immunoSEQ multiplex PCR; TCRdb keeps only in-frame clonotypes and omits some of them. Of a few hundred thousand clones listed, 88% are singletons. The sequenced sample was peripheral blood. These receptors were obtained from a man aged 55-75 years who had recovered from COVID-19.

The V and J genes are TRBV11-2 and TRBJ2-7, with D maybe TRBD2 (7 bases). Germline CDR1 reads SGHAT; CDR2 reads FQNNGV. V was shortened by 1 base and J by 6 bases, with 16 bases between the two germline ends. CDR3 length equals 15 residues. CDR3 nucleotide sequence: TGTGCCAGCAGCTTAGGTCGGGGGGCGGTCGTCGAGCAGTACTTC. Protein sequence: CASSLGRGAVVEQYF.

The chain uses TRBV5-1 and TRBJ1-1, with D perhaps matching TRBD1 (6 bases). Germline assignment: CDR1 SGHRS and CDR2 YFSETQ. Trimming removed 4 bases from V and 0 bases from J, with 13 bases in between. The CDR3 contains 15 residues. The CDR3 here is CASSLRTAMNTEAFF. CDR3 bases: TGCGCCAGCAGCCTTCGGACAGCCATGAACACTGAAGCTTTCTTT. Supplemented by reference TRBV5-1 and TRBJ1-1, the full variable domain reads KAGVTQTPRYLIKTRGQQVTLSCSPISGHRSVSWYQQTPGQGLQFLFEYFSETQRNKGNFPGRFSGRQFSNSRSEMNVSTLELGDSALYLCASSLRTAMNTEAFFGQGTRLTVV.

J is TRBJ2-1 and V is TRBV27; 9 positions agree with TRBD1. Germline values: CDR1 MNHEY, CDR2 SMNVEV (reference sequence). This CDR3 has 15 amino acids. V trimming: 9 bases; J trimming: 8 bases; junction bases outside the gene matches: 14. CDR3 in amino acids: CASVSGDRVGDEQFF. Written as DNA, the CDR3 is TGTGCCAGTGTATCGGGGGACAGGGTCGGTGATGAGCAGTTCTTC.

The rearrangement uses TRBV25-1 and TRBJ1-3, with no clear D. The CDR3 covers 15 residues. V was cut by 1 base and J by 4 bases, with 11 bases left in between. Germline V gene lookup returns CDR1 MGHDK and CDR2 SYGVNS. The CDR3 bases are TGTGCCAGCAGTGAATCATCCCAAGCCGGAAACACCATATATTTT. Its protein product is CASSESSQAGNTIYF.

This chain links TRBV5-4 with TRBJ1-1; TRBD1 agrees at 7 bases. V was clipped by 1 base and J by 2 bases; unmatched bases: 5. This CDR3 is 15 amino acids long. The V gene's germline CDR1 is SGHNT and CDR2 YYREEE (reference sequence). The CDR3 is CASSLPKGANTEAFF. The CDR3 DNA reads TGTGCCAGCAGCTTGCCAAAGGGGGCAAACACTGAAGCTTTCTTT. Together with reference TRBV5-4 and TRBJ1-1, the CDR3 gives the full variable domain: ETGVTQSPTHLIKTRGQQVTLRCSSQSGHNTVSWYQQALGQGPQFIFQYYREEENGRGNFPPRFSGLQFPNYSSELNVNALELDDSALYLCASSLPKGANTEAFFGQGTRLTVV.

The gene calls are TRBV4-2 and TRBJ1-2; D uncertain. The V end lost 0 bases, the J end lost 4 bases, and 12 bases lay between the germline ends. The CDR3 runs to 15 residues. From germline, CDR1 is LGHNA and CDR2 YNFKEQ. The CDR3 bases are TGTGCCAGCAGCCAAGATCCGGTAGGGAGCTATGGCTACACCTTC. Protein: CASSQDPVGSYGYTF.

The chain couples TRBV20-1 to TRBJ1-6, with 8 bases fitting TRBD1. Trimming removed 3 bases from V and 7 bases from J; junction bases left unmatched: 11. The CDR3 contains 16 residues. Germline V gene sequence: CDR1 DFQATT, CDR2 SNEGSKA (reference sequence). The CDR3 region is CSASSLLRGPNSPLHF. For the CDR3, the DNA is TGCAGTGCTAGTAGTCTCCTCAGGGGGCCCAATTCACCCCTCCACTTT.

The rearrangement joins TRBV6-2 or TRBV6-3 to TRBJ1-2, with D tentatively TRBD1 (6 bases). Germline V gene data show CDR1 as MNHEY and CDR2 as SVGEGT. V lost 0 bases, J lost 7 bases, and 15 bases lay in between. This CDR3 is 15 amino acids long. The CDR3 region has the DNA TGTGCCAGCAGTTACTCGAGGGGGAGCACTATTGGCTACACCTTC. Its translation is CASSYSRGSTIGYTF.

The CDR3 nucleotides are TGTGCCAGCGGGGAGGGGACAGGGGGCTTCAACACTGAAGCTTTCTTT. This sequence encodes CASGEGTGGFNTEAFF. The V and J genes are TRBV2 and TRBJ1-1, with 12 nucleotides matching TRBD1. CDR3 length: 16 amino acids. Looked up from germline, CDR1 is SNHLY and CDR2 is FYNNEI. The V and J ends lost 8 bases and 2 bases, in that order; junction bases with no gene match: 9.

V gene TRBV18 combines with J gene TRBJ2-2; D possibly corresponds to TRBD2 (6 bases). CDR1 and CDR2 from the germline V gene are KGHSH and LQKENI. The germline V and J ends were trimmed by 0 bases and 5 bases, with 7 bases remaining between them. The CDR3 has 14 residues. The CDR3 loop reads CASSPPEGTGELFF. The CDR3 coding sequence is TGTGCCAGCTCACCACCGGAGGGAACCGGGGAGCTGTTTTTT.

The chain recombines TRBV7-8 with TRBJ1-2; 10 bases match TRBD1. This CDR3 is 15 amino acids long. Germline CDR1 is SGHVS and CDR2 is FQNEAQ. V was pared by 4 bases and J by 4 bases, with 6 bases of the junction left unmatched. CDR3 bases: TGTGCCAGCAGCTCCGCGGGACAGGGGTTCTATGGCTACACCTTC. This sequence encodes CASSSAGQGFYGYTF.

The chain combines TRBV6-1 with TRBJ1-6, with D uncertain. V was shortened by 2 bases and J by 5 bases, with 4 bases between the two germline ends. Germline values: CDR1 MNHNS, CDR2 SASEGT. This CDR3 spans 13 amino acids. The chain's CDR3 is CASSELNNSPLHF. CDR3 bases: TGTGCCAGCAGTGAACTAAATAATTCACCCCTCCACTTT.

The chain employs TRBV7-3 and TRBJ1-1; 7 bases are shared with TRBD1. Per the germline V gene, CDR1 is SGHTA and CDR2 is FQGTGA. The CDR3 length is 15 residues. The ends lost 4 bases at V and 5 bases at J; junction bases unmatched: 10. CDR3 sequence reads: CASSSTGYVFTEAFF. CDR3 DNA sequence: TGTGCCAGCAGCTCGACAGGGTATGTGTTTACTGAAGCTTTCTTT.

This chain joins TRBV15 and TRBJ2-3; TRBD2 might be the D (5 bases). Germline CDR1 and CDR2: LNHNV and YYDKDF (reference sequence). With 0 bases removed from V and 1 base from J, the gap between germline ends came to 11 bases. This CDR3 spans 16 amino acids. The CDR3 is CATSREVRRGTDTQYF. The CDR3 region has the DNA TGTGCCACCAGCAGAGAGGTCCGGCGGGGCACAGATACGCAGTATTTT.